Each of the 2 T cell receptor beta chains below was sequenced from the same sample in a study of OX40 agonist ivuxolimab in advanced cancers. TCRdb's copy holds only in-frame clones and misses some; the assay was immunoSEQ multiplex PCR. The table shows approximately 74,000 clones, with more than 75% occurring only once. Sequencing was performed on CD4+ or CD8+ T cells sorted from blood, taken in a trial of the OX40 agonist ivuxolimab. The receptors were sampled from an adult with an advanced solid tumor such as melanoma, head and neck, liver or kidney cancer.

The chain couples TRBV6-6 to TRBJ1-2; TRBD1 agrees at 7 bases. The CDR3 covers 15 residues. The germline V gene has CDR1 MNHNY and CDR2 SVGAGI (reference sequence). V shed 2 bases, J shed 6 bases, and the junction held 9 bases outside the gene matches. As DNA, the CDR3 is TGTGCCAGCAGTTACCACACAGGGGTGCAGGATGGCTACACCTTC. Its translation: CASSYHTGVQDGYTF.

The chain joins TRBV19 to TRBJ2-7; D assignment may be TRBD1 or TRBD2 (6 bases each). This CDR3 is 13 amino acids long. Germline assignment: CDR1 LNHDA and CDR2 SQIVND (reference sequence). Trimming stripped 8 bases from V and 6 bases from J, with 17 bases between. CDR3 sequence (DNA): TGTGCCAGTGCTCGAAATGGAGGGGGCGAGCAGTACTTC. It yields the protein CASARNGGGEQYF.